This T cell receptor beta chain was recovered during a study of Graves' ophthalmopathy and Graves' hyperthyroidism. General study findings and limits: Most expanded clonotypes from thyroid (those above 0.001 frequency) were also found in blood.

The authors amplified TCR beta CDR3 regions, and they did so from RNA transcripts for repertoire sequencing. The first round was an RT-PCR with HTBI primers, and the second round was a multiplex PCR. TCRdb redid the calling of the multiplex PCR reads with MiXCR, one entry per CDR3 protein. The profile shows 650,000 to 900,000 distinct CDR3 sequences, roughly two fifths of them singletons. This clonotype has only one observation. Antigen specificity is unknown. The junction departs from the called germline gene at one end, perhaps through a read error. The diagnostic workup employed clinical symptoms, serum thyroxine, TRAb, thyroid ultrasound and orbital computed tomography. Germline-derived CDR1 and CDR2 are KGHDR and SFDVKD. The CDR3 runs to 15 residues.

Sequenced sample: peripheral blood. V is TRBV24-1 and J is TRBJ2-5; 14 nucleotides match TRBD2. The end of the DNA aligns better with TRBJ2-1, so the J call may be wrong. This clonotype was sampled from an adult man with Graves' ophthalmopathy. The CDR3: CASSRLAGGLGEQFF. The CDR3 DNA sequence: TGTGCCAGCAGTCGACTAGCGGGAGGGTTAGGTGAGCAGTTCTTC.